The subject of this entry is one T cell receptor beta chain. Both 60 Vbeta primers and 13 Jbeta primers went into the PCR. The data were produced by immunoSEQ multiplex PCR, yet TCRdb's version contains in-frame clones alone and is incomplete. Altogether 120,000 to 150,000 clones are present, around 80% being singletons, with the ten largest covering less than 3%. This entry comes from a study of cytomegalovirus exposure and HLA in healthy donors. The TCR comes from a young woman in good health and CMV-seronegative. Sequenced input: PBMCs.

The CDR3 DNA is TGTGCCAGCAGAATACAGGGGGCTTACGAGCAGTACTTC. This translates into CASRIQGAYEQYF. The chain links TRBV27 to TRBJ2-7; 9 nucleotides line up with TRBD1. CDR1 and CDR2 (germline): MNHEY, SMNVEV (reference sequence). The CDR3 extends over 13 amino acids. The junction had 4 bases not matched to a gene; V was cut back by 6 bases and J by 4 bases.